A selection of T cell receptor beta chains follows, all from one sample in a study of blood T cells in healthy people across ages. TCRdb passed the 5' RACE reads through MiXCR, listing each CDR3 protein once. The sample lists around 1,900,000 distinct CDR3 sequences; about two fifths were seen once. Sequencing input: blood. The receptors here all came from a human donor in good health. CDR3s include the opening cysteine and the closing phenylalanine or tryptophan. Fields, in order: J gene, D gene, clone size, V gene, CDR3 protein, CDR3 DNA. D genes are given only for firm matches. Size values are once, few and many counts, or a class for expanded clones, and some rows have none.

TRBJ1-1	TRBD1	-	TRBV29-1	CSSRGRLNTEAFF	TGCAGCTCCAGGGGGCGGTTGAACACTGAAGCTTTCTTT
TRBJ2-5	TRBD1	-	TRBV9	CASSEGQGAKQYF	TGTGCCAGCAGCGAAGGACAGGGCGCAAAGCAGTACTTC
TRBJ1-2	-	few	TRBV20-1	CSAQVSGLTNYGYTF	TGCAGTGCTCAGGTCTCAGGCTTAACTAACTATGGCTACACCTTC
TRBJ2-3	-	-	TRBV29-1	CSVEGQGSTDTQYF	TGCAGCGTTGAAGGGCAGGGTAGCACAGATACGCAGTATTTT
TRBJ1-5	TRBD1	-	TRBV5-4	CASSLEGDRGMSQHF	TGTGCCAGCAGCTTGGAGGGGGACAGGGGAATGTCTCAGCATTTT
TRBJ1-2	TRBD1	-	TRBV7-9	CASSPWTGTSYGYTF	TGTGCCAGCAGCCCCTGGACAGGGACCTCCTATGGCTACACCTTC
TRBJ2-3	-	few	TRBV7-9	CASSYGTSYYPSTDTQYF	TGTGCCAGCAGCTACGGGACTTCATATTACCCTAGCACAGATACGCAGTATTTT
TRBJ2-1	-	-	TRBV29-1	CSVEPVRGGSNEQFF	TGCAGCGTTGAACCTGTGCGGGGCGGGTCCAATGAGCAGTTCTTC
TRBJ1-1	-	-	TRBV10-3	CAISRQGIRTEAFF	TGTGCCATCAGTCGGCAGGGGATTAGGACTGAGGCTTTCTTT
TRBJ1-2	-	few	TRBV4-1	CASSQVRGTTAGDYGYTF	TGCGCCAGCAGCCAAGTACGAGGGACGACAGCGGGGGACTATGGCTACACCTTC
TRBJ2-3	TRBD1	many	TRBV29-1	CSVRTGGTDTQYF	TGCAGCGTCCGGACAGGGGGCACAGATACGCAGTATTTT
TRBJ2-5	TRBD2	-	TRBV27	CASSPPNLGAGAVQYF	TGTGCCAGCAGTCCCCCGAATTTGGGAGCGGGGGCCGTCCAGTACTTC
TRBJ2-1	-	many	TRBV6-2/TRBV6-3	CASKRSSYNEQFF	TGTGCCAGCAAACGGAGCTCCTACAATGAGCAGTTCTTC
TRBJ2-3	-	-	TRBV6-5	CASSYQGQLTDTQYF	TGTGCCAGCAGTTACCAAGGGCAGCTCACAGATACGCAGTATTTT
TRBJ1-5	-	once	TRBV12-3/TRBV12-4	CASTIIGGNQPQHF	TGTGCCAGCACTATAATAGGGGGAAATCAGCCCCAGCATTTT
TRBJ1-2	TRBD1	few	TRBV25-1	CASKEGALDGYTF	TGTGCCAGCAAGGAGGGGGCGTTGGATGGCTACACCTTC
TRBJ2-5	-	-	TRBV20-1	CSARGTPETQYF	TGCAGTGCTAGAGGCACCCCGGAGACCCAGTACTTC
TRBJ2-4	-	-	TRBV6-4	CASSSQGFSYNEQYF	TGTGCCAGCAGTTCACAGGGATTCTCCTACAATGAGCAGTACTTC
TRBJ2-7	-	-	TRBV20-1	CSAIREEQYF	TGCAGTGCTATCCGGGAGGAGCAGTACTTC
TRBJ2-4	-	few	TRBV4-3	CASSQDLVAGIQYF	TGCGCCAGCAGCCAAGATTTGGTAGCAGGCATTCAGTACTTC
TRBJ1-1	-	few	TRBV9	CASSVLVEGSTEAFF	TGTGCCAGCAGCGTTTTAGTTGAGGGGAGCACTGAAGCTTTCTTT
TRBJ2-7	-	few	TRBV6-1	CASSGWNEQYF	TGTGCCAGCAGTGGATGGAACGAGCAGTACTTC
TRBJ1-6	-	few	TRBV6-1	CASSRYVLSRGLNSPLHF	TGTGCCAGCAGTCGATACGTCCTTTCCAGGGGACTTAATTCACCCCTCCACTTT
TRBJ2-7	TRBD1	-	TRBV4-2	CASSQEPLRQGFYEQYF	TGTGCCAGCAGCCAAGAACCTCTGAGACAGGGGTTTTACGAGCAGTACTTC
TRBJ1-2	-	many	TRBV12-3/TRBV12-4	CASTRGYGYTF	TGTGCCAGCACCAGAGGTTATGGCTACACCTTC
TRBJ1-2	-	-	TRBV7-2	CASSPGGSLGYTF	TGTGCCAGCAGCCCCGGAGGGTCCCTTGGCTACACCTTC
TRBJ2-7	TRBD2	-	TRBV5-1	CASSLMGEGEQYF	TGCGCCAGCAGCTTGATGGGGGAGGGCGAGCAGTACTTC
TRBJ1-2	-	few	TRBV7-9	CASSLAGGRIFGYTF	TGTGCCAGCAGCTTAGCGGGGGGGCGCATCTTTGGCTACACCTTC
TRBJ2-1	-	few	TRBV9	CASSVDIYNEQFF	TGTGCCAGCAGCGTGGACATTTACAATGAGCAGTTCTTC
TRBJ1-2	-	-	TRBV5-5	CASSSRTAGGYTF	TGTGCCAGCAGCTCGCGGACCGCGGGAGGCTACACCTTC
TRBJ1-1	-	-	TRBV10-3	CAISESQQDEAFF	TGTGCCATCAGTGAGTCTCAGCAGGATGAAGCTTTCTTT
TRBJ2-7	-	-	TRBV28	CASSLPGERSSYEQYF	TGTGCCAGCAGTTTACCAGGGGAGAGGAGCTCCTACGAGCAGTACTTC
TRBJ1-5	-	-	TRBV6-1	CASSGSPNQPQHF	TGTGCCAGCAGTGGTAGCCCCAATCAGCCCCAGCATTTT
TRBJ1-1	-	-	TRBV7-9	CASSLAGADGLGAFF	TGTGCCAGCAGCTTAGCGGGGGCAGACGGTCTCGGAGCTTTCTTT
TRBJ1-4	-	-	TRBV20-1	CSARDSWNTEKLFF	TGCAGTGCTAGAGATAGCTGGAATACTGAAAAACTGTTTTTT
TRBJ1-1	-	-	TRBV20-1	CSARVFTNTEAFF	TGCAGTGCTAGAGTGTTCACGAACACTGAAGCTTTCTTT
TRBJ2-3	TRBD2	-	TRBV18	CASSPRTSGGSTDTQYF	TGTGCCAGCTCACCAAGGACGAGCGGGGGAAGCACAGATACGCAGTATTTT
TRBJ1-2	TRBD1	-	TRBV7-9	CASSLGIRGRSTYGYTF	TGTGCCAGCAGCTTAGGGATTAGGGGGCGTTCGACCTATGGCTACACCTTC
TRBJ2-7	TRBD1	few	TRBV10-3	CATTTGLANEQYF	TGTGCCACTACGACAGGGTTGGCGAACGAGCAGTACTTC
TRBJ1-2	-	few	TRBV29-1	CSVERQALNYGYTF	TGCAGCGTTGAACGACAGGCGCTTAACTATGGCTACACCTTC
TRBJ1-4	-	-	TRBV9	CASSSSRDRGVGNGKLFF	TGTGCCAGCAGCTCCTCCCGAGACCGGGGGGTCGGTAATGGAAAACTGTTTTTT
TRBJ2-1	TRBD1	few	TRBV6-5	CASSYPGQGYEQFF	TGTGCCAGCAGTTACCCCGGACAGGGGTATGAGCAGTTCTTC
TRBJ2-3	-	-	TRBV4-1	CASSPDSQGTDTQYF	TGCGCCAGCAGCCCTGATAGTCAGGGCACAGATACGCAGTATTTT
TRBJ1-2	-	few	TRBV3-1	CASSQGPGIYTF	TGTGCCAGCAGCCAAGGGCCCGGAATCTACACCTTC